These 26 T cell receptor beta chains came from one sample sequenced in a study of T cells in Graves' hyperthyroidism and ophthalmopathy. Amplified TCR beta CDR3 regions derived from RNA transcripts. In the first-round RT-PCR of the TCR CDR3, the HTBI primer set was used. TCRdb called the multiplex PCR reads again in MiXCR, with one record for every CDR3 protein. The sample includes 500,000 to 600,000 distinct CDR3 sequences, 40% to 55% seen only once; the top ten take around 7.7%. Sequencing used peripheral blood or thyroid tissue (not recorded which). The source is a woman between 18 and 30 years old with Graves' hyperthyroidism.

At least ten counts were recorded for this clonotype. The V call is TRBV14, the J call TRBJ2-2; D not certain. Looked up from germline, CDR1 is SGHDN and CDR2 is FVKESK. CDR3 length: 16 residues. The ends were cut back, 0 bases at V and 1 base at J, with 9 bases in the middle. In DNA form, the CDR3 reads TGTGCCAGCAGCCAAGAGCCAGCTGAGAACACCGGGGAGCTGTTTTTT. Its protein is CASSQEPAENTGELFF.

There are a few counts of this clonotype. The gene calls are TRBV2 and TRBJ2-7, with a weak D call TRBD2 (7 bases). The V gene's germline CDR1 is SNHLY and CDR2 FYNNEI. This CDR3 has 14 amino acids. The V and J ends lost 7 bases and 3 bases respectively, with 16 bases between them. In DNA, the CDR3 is TGTGCCAGCACGGTGGGGGGGGGCCACTACGAGCAGTACTTC. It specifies CASTVGGGHYEQYF.

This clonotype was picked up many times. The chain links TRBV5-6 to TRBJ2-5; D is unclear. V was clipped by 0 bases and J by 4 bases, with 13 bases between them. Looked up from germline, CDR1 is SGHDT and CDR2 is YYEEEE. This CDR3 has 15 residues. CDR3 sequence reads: CASSLVGSARETQYF. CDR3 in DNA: TGTGCCAGCAGCTTGGTAGGCTCTGCCAGAGAGACCCAGTACTTC.

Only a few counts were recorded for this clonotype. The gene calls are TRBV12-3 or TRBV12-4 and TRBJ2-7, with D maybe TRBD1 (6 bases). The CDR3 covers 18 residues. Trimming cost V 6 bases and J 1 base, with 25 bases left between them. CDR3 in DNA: TGTGCCAGCAGATCCCTCTTAGATGGGACATCGGAATCCTACGAGCAGTACTTC. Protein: CASRSLLDGTSESYEQYF.

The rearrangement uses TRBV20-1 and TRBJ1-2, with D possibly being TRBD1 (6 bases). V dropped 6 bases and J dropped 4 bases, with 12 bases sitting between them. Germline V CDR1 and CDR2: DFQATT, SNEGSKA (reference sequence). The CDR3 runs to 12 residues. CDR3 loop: CSASDRRYGYTF. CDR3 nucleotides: TGCAGTGCCTCAGACAGGCGCTATGGCTACACCTTC.

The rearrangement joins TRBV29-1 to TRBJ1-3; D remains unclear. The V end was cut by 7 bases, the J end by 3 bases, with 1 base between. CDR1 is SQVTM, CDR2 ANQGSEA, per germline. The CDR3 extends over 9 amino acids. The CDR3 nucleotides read TGCAGCGATGGAAACACCATATATTTT. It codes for CSDGNTIYF.

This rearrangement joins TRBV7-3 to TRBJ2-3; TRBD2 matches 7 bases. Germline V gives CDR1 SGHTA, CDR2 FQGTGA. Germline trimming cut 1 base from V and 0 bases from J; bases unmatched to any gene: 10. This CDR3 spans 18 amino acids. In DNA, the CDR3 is TGTGCCAGCAGCTTAATAGCTAGCGGATACACTAGCACAGATACGCAGTATTTT. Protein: CASSLIASGYTSTDTQYF.

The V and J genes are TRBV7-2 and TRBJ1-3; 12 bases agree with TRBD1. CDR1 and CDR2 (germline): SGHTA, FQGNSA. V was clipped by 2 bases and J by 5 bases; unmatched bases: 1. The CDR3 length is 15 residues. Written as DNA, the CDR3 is TGTGCCAGCAGCTTAAGGGACAGGGGGCGAAACACCATATATTTT. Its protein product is CASSLRDRGRNTIYF.

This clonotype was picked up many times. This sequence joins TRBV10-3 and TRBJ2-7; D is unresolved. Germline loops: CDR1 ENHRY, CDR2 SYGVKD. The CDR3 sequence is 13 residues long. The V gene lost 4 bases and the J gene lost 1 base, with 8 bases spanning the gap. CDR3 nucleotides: TGTGCCATCAGTGTTACGGAGTCCTACGAGCAGTACTTC. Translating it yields CAISVTESYEQYF.

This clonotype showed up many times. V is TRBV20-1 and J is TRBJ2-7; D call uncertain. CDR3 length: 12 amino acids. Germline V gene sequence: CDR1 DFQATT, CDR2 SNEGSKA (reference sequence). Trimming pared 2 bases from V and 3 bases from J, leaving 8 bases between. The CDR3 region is CSARIHFYEQYF. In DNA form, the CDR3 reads TGCAGTGCTAGAATCCACTTCTACGAGCAGTACTTC.

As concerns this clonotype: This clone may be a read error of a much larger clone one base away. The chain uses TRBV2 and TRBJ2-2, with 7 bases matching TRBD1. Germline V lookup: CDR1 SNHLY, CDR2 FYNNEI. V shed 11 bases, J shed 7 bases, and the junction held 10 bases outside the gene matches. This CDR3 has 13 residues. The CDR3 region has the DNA TGTGCCGGGGGCAGGGGGTCAGTCGGGGAGCTGTTTTTT. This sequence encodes CAGGRGSVGELFF.

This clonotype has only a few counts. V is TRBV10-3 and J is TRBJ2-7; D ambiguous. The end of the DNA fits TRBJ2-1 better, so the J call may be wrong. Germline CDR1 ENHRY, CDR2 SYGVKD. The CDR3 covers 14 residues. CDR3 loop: CAIIPAPTYNEQFF. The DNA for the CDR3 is TGTGCCATCATCCCAGCACCTACCTACAATGAGCAGTTCTTC.

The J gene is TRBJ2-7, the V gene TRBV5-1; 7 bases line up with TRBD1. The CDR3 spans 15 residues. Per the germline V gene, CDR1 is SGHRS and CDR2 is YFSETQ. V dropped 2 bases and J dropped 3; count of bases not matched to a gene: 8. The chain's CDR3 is CASSFQQGTYYEQYF. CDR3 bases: TGCGCCAGCAGCTTTCAACAGGGGACCTACTACGAGCAGTACTTC.

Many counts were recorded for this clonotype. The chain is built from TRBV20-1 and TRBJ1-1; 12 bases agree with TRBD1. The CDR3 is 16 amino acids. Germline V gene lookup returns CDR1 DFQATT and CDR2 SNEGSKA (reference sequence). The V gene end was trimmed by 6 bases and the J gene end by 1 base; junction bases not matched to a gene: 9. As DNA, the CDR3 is TGCAGTGCCAGAAAGTGGGACAGGGGGCCGAACACTGAAGCTTTCTTT. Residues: CSARKWDRGPNTEAFF.

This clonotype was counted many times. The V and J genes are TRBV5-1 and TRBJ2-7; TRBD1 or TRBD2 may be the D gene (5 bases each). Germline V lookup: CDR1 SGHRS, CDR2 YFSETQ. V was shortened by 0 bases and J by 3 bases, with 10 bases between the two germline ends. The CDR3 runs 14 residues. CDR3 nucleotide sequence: TGCGCCAGCAGCTTGGTATGGGGGAACTACGAGCAGTACTTC. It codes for CASSLVWGNYEQYF.

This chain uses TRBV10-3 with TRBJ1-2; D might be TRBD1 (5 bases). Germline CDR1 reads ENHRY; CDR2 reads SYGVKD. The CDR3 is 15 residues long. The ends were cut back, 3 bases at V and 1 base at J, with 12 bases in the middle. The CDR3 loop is CAISDRDGNNYGYTF. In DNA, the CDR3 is TGTGCCATCAGTGACAGGGACGGCAATAACTATGGCTACACCTTC.

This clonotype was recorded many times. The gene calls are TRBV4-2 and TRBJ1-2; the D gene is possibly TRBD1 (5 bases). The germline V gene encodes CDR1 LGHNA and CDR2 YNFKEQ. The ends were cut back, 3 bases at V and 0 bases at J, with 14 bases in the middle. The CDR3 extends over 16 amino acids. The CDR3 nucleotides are TGTGCCAGCAGCCACCAATCAGGGACGGCTAACTATGGCTACACCTTC. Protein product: CASSHQSGTANYGYTF.

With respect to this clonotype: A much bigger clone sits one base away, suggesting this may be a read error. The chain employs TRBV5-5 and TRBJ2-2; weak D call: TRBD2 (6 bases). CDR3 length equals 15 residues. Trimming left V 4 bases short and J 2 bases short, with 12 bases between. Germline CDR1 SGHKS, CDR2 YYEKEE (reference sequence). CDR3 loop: CASSRGITNTGELFF. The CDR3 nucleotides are TGTGCCAGCAGCCGCGGGATCACCAACACCGGGGAGCTGTTTTTT.

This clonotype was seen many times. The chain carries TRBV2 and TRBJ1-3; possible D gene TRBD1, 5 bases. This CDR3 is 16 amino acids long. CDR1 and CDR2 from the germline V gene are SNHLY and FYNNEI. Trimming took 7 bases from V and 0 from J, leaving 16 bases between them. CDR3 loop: CASTETGGGSGNTIYF. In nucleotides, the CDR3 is TGTGCCAGCACCGAGACGGGGGGGGGCTCTGGAAACACCATATATTTT.

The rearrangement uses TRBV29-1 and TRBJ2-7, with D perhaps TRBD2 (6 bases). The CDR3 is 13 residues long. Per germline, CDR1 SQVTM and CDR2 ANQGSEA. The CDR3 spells CGARTGTSYEQYF. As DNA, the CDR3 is TGCGGCGCAAGGACGGGGACTTCCTACGAGCAGTACTTC.

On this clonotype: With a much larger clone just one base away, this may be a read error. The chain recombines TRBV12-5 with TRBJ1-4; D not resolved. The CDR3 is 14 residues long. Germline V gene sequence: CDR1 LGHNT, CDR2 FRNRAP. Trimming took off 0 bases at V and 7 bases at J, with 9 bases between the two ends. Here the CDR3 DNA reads TGTGCTAGTGGTTTGGTGGTGTGGGGTGAAAAACTGTTTTTT. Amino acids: CASGLVVWGEKLFF.

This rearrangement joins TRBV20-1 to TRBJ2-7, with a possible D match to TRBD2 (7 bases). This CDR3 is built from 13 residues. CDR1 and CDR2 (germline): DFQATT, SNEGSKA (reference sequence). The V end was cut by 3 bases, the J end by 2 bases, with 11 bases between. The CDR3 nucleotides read TGCAGTGCTAGCGGAGGGGGGGCCTACGAGCAGTACTTC. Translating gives CSASGGGAYEQYF.

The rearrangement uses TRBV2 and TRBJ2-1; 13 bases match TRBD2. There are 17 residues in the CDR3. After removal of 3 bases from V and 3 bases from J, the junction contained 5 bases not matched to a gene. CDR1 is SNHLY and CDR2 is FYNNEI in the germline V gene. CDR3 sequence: CASSDRLAGGYYNEQFF. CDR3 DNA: TGTGCCAGCAGTGACCGACTAGCGGGAGGTTACTACAATGAGCAGTTCTTC.

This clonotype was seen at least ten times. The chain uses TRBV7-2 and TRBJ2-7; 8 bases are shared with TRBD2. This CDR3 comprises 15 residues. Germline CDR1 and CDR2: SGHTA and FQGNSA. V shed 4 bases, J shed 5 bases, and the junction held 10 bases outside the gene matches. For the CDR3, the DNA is TGTGCCAGCAGCTCCCCCGGGGGGGCGCTCCACGAGCAGTACTTC. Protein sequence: CASSSPGGALHEQYF.

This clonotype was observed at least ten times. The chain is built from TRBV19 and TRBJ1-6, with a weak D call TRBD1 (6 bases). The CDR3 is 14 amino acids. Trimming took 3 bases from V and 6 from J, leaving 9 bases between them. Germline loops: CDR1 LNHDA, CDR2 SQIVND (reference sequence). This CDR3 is CASSITQGNSPLHF. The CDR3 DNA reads TGTGCCAGTAGTATTACACAGGGTAATTCACCCCTCCACTTT.

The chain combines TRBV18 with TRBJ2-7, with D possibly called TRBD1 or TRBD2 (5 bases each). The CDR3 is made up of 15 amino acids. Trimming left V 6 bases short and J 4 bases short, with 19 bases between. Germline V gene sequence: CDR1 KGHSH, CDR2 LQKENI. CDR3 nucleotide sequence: TGTGCCAGCTCGGGGGAGTCAGATTTCACGTACGAGCAGTACTTC. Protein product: CASSGESDFTYEQYF.